These 21 T cell receptor beta chains originate from one sample sequenced in a study of control samples from healthy donors and cancer patients. Clones were read by immunoSEQ multiplex PCR, and TCRdb kept only the in-frame ones, dropping some. The sample holds roughly 400,000 clones, 90% seen once. Sequencing input: PBMCs. These receptors originate from a man between 35 and 55 years old with head and neck cancer.

The gene calls are TRBV7-3 and TRBJ2-2; TRBD1 aligns across 7 bases. This CDR3 has 17 amino acids. The germline CDR1 and CDR2 sequences are SGHTA and FQGTGA. The junction had 9 bases not matched to a gene; V was cut back by 5 bases and J by 0 bases. The CDR3 loop is CASSKGRQGSNTGELFF. CDR3 bases: TGTGCCAGCAGCAAAGGAAGACAGGGATCGAACACCGGGGAGCTGTTTTTT.

The chain has TRBV2 and TRBJ1-2; D unclear. Germline CDR1 and CDR2: SNHLY and FYNNEI. V lost 6 bases and J 2 bases, leaving 10 bases between the germline ends. The CDR3 has 13 amino acids. CDR3 sequence reads: CASSLDGNYGYTF. In DNA, the CDR3 is TGTGCCAGCAGCTTGGACGGCAACTATGGCTACACCTTC. The complete variable domain, with remaining parts taken from reference TRBV2 and TRBJ1-2, reads EPEVTQTPSHQVTQMGQEVILRCVPISNHLYFYWYRQILGQKVEFLVSFYNNEISEKSEIFDDQFSVERPDGSNFTLKIRSTKLEDSAMYFCASSLDGNYGYTFGSGTRLTVV.

The chain is built from TRBV13 and TRBJ2-1; 13 bases fit TRBD2. After removal of 6 bases from V and 5 bases from J, the junction contained 4 bases not matched to a gene. CDR3 length equals 15 residues. In germline, CDR1 is PRHDT, CDR2 FYEKMQ (reference sequence). CDR3 loop: CASRHGLAGDNEQFF. The CDR3 nucleotides are TGTGCCAGCAGACACGGACTAGCGGGAGACAATGAGCAGTTCTTC.

The chain uses TRBV5-1 and TRBJ2-7; no reliable D call. CDR3 length: 14 amino acids. Trimming cost V 4 bases and J 0 bases, with 11 bases left between them. Germline V gene lookup returns CDR1 SGHRS and CDR2 YFSETQ. The CDR3 bases are TGCGCCAGCAGCATTGACAAGAGCTCCTACGAGCAGTACTTC. Translating gives CASSIDKSSYEQYF.

The chain combines TRBV29-1 with TRBJ2-1, with TRBD2 matching 9 bases. This CDR3 is built from 14 residues. Losses at the gene ends were 5 bases for V and 7 bases for J; bases not matched to a gene: 9. Germline CDR1 SQVTM, CDR2 ANQGSEA. The CDR3 loop reads CSVRGLSGRNEQFF. In DNA form, the CDR3 reads TGCAGCGTTAGGGGACTAAGCGGGAGGAATGAGCAGTTCTTC.

By share, this clone ranks as medium-sized. This chain uses TRBV28 with TRBJ1-3, with a tentative D call TRBD1 (5 bases). Trimming removed 5 bases from V and 0 bases from J, with 17 bases in between. CDR1 and CDR2 (germline): MDHEN, SYDVKM. CDR3 length: 17 amino acids. The CDR3 DNA reads as TGTGCCAGCAGTCTACCCCCCCCAGGGAGCTCTGGAAACACCATATATTTT. This encodes CASSLPPPGSSGNTIYF.

V gene TRBV6-5 combines with J gene TRBJ2-2; a possible D gene is TRBD2 (6 bases). V lost 6 bases to trimming and J lost 7 bases, with 18 bases between them. Germline CDR1 and CDR2: MNHEY and SVGAGI. The length of the CDR3 is 15 residues. CDR3 residues: CASSGGLAVDGELFF. The CDR3 bases are TGTGCCAGCAGCGGGGGATTGGCGGTGGACGGGGAGCTGTTTTTT.

This chain links TRBV12-3 or TRBV12-4 with TRBJ1-5, with no clear D. Trimming removed 1 base at V and 4 bases at J, with 5 bases between. This CDR3 region has 13 residues. This CDR3 reads CASSLGANQPQHF. As DNA, the CDR3 is TGTGCCAGCAGTTTAGGGGCGAATCAGCCCCAGCATTTT.

V is TRBV20-1 and J is TRBJ1-1; no firm D call. V lost 0 bases and J lost 10, with 9 bases in between. Germline assignment: CDR1 DFQATT and CDR2 SNEGSKA (reference sequence). This CDR3 comprises 11 residues. The CDR3 DNA sequence: TGCAGTGCTAGAGAAGGGATCCCAGCTTTCTTT. Translating it yields CSAREGIPAFF.

V is TRBV2 and J is TRBJ2-1; D possibly matches TRBD1 or TRBD2 (6 bases each). CDR3 length equals 15 residues. Trimming removed 4 bases from V and 7 bases from J, with 17 bases in between. Germline V gene data show CDR1 as SNHLY and CDR2 as FYNNEI. CDR3 loop: CASSVGGPAWNEQFF. The CDR3 region has the DNA TGTGCCAGCAGTGTAGGGGGGCCGGCATGGAATGAGCAGTTCTTC. The variable domain in full, completed from reference TRBV2 and TRBJ2-1, reads EPEVTQTPSHQVTQMGQEVILRCVPISNHLYFYWYRQILGQKVEFLVSFYNNEISEKSEIFDDQFSVERPDGSNFTLKIRSTKLEDSAMYFCASSVGGPAWNEQFFGPGTRLTVL.

This chain uses TRBV5-4 with TRBJ2-2, with 9 bases matching TRBD1. Germline V CDR1 and CDR2: SGHNT, YYREEE (reference sequence). This CDR3 contains 13 residues. Trimming took 6 bases from V and 7 from J; bases not matched to a gene: 4. The CDR3 region is CASKQGAGGELFF. Written as DNA, the CDR3 is TGTGCCAGCAAACAGGGGGCCGGCGGGGAGCTGTTTTTT.

V usage is TRBV15 and J usage is TRBJ2-1, with TRBD2 identical over 9 bases. The CDR3 extends over 16 amino acids. Trimming at V came to 0 bases and at J to 5 bases, leaving 5 bases not matched to a gene. The germline gives CDR1 LNHNV, CDR2 YYDKDF (reference sequence). CDR3 nucleotide sequence: TGTGCCACCAGCAGAGAAATCCCTAGCGGGGACAATGAGCAGTTCTTC. The encoded protein is CATSREIPSGDNEQFF. The full variable domain, its missing parts supplied by reference TRBV15 and TRBJ2-1, is DAMVIQNPRYQVTQFGKPVTLSCSQTLNHNVMYWYQQKSSQAPKLLFHYYDKDFNNEADTPDNFQSRRPNTSFCFLDIRSPGLGDTAMYLCATSREIPSGDNEQFFGPGTRLTVL.

This sequence joins TRBV7-9 and TRBJ2-7; no definite D call. The CDR3 consists of 14 residues. Germline CDR1 is SEHNR and CDR2 is FQNEAQ (reference sequence). V lost 5 bases and J lost 5, with 16 bases in between. CDR3 loop: CASSTRQLSDEQYF. The CDR3 nucleotides are TGTGCCAGCAGCACCCGCCAACTATCCGACGAGCAGTACTTC. The variable domain in full, completed from reference TRBV7-9 and TRBJ2-7, reads DTGVSQNPRHKITKRGQNVTFRCDPISEHNRLYWYRQTLGQGPEFLTYFQNEAQLEKSRLLSDRFSAERPKGSFSTLEIQRTEQGDSAMYLCASSTRQLSDEQYFGPGTRLTVT.

The V and J genes are TRBV6-5 and TRBJ1-2; D call uncertain. In germline, CDR1 is MNHEY, CDR2 SVGAGI. The CDR3 loop spans 14 amino acids. Trimming shortened V by 3 bases and J by 1 base, and 9 bases separated the two germline ends. CDR3 amino acids: CASSYRSGNYGYTF. As DNA, the CDR3 is TGTGCCAGCAGTTATCGGTCCGGTAACTATGGCTACACCTTC.

This chain uses TRBV25-1 with TRBJ2-1, with 7 bases matching TRBD1. The CDR3 is made up of 16 amino acids. The J segment lost 2 bases and the V segment lost 5 bases, leaving 9 bases of the junction unmatched. Germline-derived CDR1 and CDR2 are MGHDK and SYGVNS. The CDR3 loop reads CASSLGRGRTYNEQFF. The CDR3 region has the DNA TGTGCCAGCAGTCTAGGAAGGGGGCGCACCTACAATGAGCAGTTCTTC.

V is TRBV7-8 and J is TRBJ2-3; D might be TRBD1 or TRBD2, each matching 5 bases. Germline V gene lookup returns CDR1 SGHVS and CDR2 FQNEAQ. Deletions cut 7 bases from V and 0 bases from J, with 17 bases between. This CDR3 region has 16 residues. CDR3 nucleotide sequence: TGTGCCAGCAACCTAATCAGGGACCCTAGCACAGATACGCAGTATTTT. It specifies CASNLIRDPSTDTQYF. The entire variable domain, with the rest obtained from reference TRBV7-8 and TRBJ2-3, is as follows: GAGVSQSPRYKVAKRGQDVALRCDPISGHVSLFWYQQALGQGPEFLTYFQNEAQLDKSGLPSDRFFAERPEGSVSTLKIQRTQQEDSAVYLCASNLIRDPSTDTQYFGPGTRLTVL.

This clone came up once. This sequence joins TRBV12-3 or TRBV12-4 and TRBJ1-1; no reliable D call. The CDR3 runs 12 residues. Trimming took off 4 bases at V and 5 bases at J, with 8 bases between the two ends. The CDR3 DNA sequence: TGTGCCAGCAGTTCCCTGGGGACTGAAGCTTTCTTT. Its translation: CASSSLGTEAFF.

This clone was observed a handful of times. The V call is TRBV19, the J call TRBJ2-1, with D possibly being TRBD1 (5 bases). This CDR3 comprises 15 residues. Germline lookup yields CDR1 LNHDA and CDR2 SQIVND (reference sequence). V lost 0 bases and J lost 3, with 9 bases in between. The CDR3 sequence: CASSIDRQSYNEQFF. CDR3 coding DNA: TGTGCCAGTAGTATAGATCGACAGAGCTACAATGAGCAGTTCTTC.

The rearrangement uses TRBV19 and TRBJ1-5; a possible D gene is TRBD1 (6 bases). The germline gives CDR1 LNHDA, CDR2 SQIVND (reference sequence). V lost 7 bases and J lost 1, with 14 bases in between. The CDR3 is 15 residues long. The CDR3 DNA sequence: TGTGCCAGTACCCCGGCCAGGGGAAGCAATCAGCCCCAGCATTTT. Translated: CASTPARGSNQPQHF.

This chain uses TRBV5-1 with TRBJ1-5; 7 nucleotides agree with TRBD1. J lost 0 bases, V lost 4 bases, and 4 bases had no gene match. Germline-derived CDR1 and CDR2 are SGHRS and YFSETQ. This CDR3 has 15 amino acids. This chain's CDR3 is CASSRGDSSNQPQHF. In DNA form, the CDR3 reads TGCGCCAGCAGCAGAGGGGACAGTAGCAATCAGCCCCAGCATTTT. The variable domain in full, with the rest retrieved from reference TRBV5-1 and TRBJ1-5, is KAGVTQTPRYLIKTRGQQVTLSCSPISGHRSVSWYQQTPGQGLQFLFEYFSETQRNKGNFPGRFSGRQFSNSRSEMNVSTLELGDSALYLCASSRGDSSNQPQHFGDGTRLSIL.

In its sample, this clone was seen once. The V gene is TRBV7-2, the J gene TRBJ1-1; D is undetermined. The CDR3 runs to 15 residues. Germline V lookup: CDR1 SGHTA, CDR2 FQGNSA. V was pared by 5 bases and J by 4 bases, with 17 bases between. The CDR3, as DNA: TGTGCCAGCAGCCCCCCACCGACTGAGGGCACTGAAGCTTTCTTT. This translates into CASSPPPTEGTEAFF.